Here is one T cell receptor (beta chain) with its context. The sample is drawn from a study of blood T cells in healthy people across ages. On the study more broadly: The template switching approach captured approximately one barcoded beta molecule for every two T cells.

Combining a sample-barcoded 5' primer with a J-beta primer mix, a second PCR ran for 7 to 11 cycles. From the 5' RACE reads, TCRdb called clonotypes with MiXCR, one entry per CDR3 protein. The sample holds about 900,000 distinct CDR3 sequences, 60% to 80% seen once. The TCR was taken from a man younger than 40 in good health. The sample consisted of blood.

CDR3 in DNA: TGTGCCAGCAGGGGACAGGTTCTAAATCAGCCCCAGCATTTT. Encoded protein: CASRGQVLNQPQHF. V and J are TRBV12-3 or TRBV12-4 and TRBJ1-5; TRBD1 matches at 8 bases. The CDR3 sequence is 14 residues long. The junction had 5 bases not matched to a gene; V was cut back by 6 bases and J by 4 bases.